This TCR beta chain comes out of a study of cytomegalovirus exposure and HLA in healthy donors. It was with 60 Vbeta and 13 Jbeta primers that the PCR ran. Produced via immunoSEQ multiplex PCR; TCRdb's table is partial and in-frame only. The table includes some 180,000 clones, 79% detected once. The CDR3 contains 12 residues. Per germline, CDR1 MGHRA and CDR2 YSYEKL. Trimming took 10 bases from V and 0 from J, leaving 7 bases between them. This chain links TRBV4-1 with TRBJ2-1; D is possibly TRBD2 (5 bases). The sequencing sample was made of PBMCs. The receptor was derived from a woman in her thirties in good health and CMV-seropositive. The CDR3 coding sequence is TGCGCCACCGGGGACTCCTACAATGAGCAGTTCTTC. This gives the protein CATGDSYNEQFF.